The 16 T cell receptor beta chains listed next were all sequenced from one sample in a study of technical replicates of blood from several donors. TCRdb keeps only in-frame clones here, not all; method: immunoSEQ multiplex PCR. The table records 30,000 to 40,000 clones, over 85% of them present only once. Sequencing was performed on PBMCs. These TCRs come from a human donor in good health. Some clones in this sample may be carry-over from other donors' samples.

The chain uses TRBV9 and TRBJ1-2; D possibly corresponds to TRBD1 (5 bases). The CDR3 extends over 14 amino acids. The V gene's germline CDR1 is SGDLS and CDR2 YYNGEE. V was clipped by 0 bases and J by 5 bases, with 11 bases between them. CDR3 region: CASSVDSGQYGYTF. The CDR3, as DNA: TGTGCCAGCAGCGTAGATTCCGGACAATATGGCTACACCTTC.

This sequence joins TRBV4-1 and TRBJ2-6; D not resolved. V dropped 4 bases and J dropped 1 base, with 5 bases sitting between them. CDR3 length equals 14 residues. Germline V gene sequence: CDR1 MGHRA, CDR2 YSYEKL. In DNA form, the CDR3 reads TGCGCCAGCAGCCTTGAGTCTGGGGCCAACGTCCTGACTTTC. This gives the protein CASSLESGANVLTF.

J is TRBJ2-7 and V is TRBV19, with D possibly TRBD1 on 6 matching bases. The CDR3 is 14 residues long. The germline V gene encodes CDR1 LNHDA and CDR2 SQIVND (reference sequence). V was shortened by 5 bases and J by 7 bases, with 18 bases between the two germline ends. The CDR3 reads CASSPQGPGEEQYF. The CDR3 DNA is TGTGCCAGTAGTCCACAGGGTCCCGGGGAAGAGCAGTACTTC.

The CDR3 sequence is CASGLVPQEGGDPEAFF. For the CDR3, the DNA is TGTGCTAGTGGTTTGGTACCTCAAGAAGGAGGGGACCCTGAAGCTTTCTTT. The chain recombines TRBV12-5 with TRBJ1-1, with TRBD1 as a possible D gene (5 bases). The CDR3 consists of 17 residues. Germline values: CDR1 LGHNT, CDR2 FRNRAP. The V end lost 0 bases, the J end lost 6 bases, and 20 bases lay between the germline ends.

CDR3 DNA: TGCGCCAGCAGCCCGCGCCCTAGCGGGAGCAGCACAGATACGCAGTATTTT. This encodes CASSPRPSGSSTDTQYF. J is TRBJ2-3 and V is TRBV5-1, with TRBD2 identical over 10 bases. This CDR3 is 17 amino acids long. Trimming cost V 4 bases and J 0 bases; bases outside gene matches: 8. Germline CDR1 and CDR2: SGHRS and YFSETQ.

The chain employs TRBV11-1 and TRBJ2-1; 12 bases fit TRBD1. V dropped 5 bases and J dropped 7; count of bases not matched to a gene: 9. Germline V gene lookup returns CDR1 SGHAT and CDR2 FQDESV (reference sequence). This CDR3 has 16 residues. The CDR3 region has the DNA TGTGCCAGCAGCCCAAGCAGGGGACAGGGGGCAAATGAGCAGTTCTTC. Translation gives CASSPSRGQGANEQFF.

A single count supports this clone. The gene calls are TRBV29-1 and TRBJ1-4, with 8 bases identical to TRBD1. With 6 bases clipped from V and 7 bases from J, the junction kept 7 bases outside the gene matches. CDR3 length: 13 amino acids. Germline V gene data show CDR1 as SQVTM and CDR2 as ANQGSEA. CDR3 residues: CSVDRDGGEKLFF. The CDR3 DNA reads as TGCAGCGTGGACAGGGACGGAGGTGAAAAACTGTTTTTT.

The V gene is TRBV7-9, the J gene TRBJ2-3; a possible D gene is TRBD2 (6 bases). Looked up from germline, CDR1 is SEHNR and CDR2 is FQNEAQ (reference sequence). The CDR3 runs 14 residues. Trimming took off 5 bases at V and 4 bases at J, with 13 bases between the two ends. The CDR3 nucleotides read TGTGCCAGCAGCACCAGACTAGTCTCAGATACGCAGTATTTT. Amino acids: CASSTRLVSDTQYF.

The rearrangement joins TRBV7-9 to TRBJ1-2; 7 bases are shared with TRBD1. The J segment lost 8 bases and the V segment lost 5 bases, leaving 8 bases of the junction unmatched. CDR3 length: 13 amino acids. Germline values: CDR1 SEHNR, CDR2 FQNEAQ (reference sequence). The CDR3 here is CASSRDRVEGYTF. CDR3 DNA sequence: TGTGCCAGCAGCCGAGACAGGGTTGAAGGCTACACCTTC.

The genes are TRBV4-3 and TRBJ2-7; perhaps TRBD1 as D (6 bases). Germline values: CDR1 LGHNA, CDR2 YSLEER. This CDR3 has 18 amino acids. V was clipped by 0 bases and J by 3 bases, with 21 bases between them. CDR3 DNA: TGCGCCAGCAGCCAAGACCCCAGGGGACCACCCCCTCTCTACGAGCAGTACTTC. It translates to CASSQDPRGPPPLYEQYF.

V gene TRBV6-4 combines with J gene TRBJ2-1, with TRBD1 identical over 10 bases. CDR3 length: 15 residues. With V trimmed by 5 bases and J by 7 bases, 8 bases remained unmatched. CDR1 is MRHNA, CDR2 SNTAGT, per germline. CDR3 in DNA: TGTGCCAGCAGTCCGGGGACAGGGGAATGGAATGAGCAGTTCTTC. It yields the protein CASSPGTGEWNEQFF.

The V and J genes are TRBV7-3 and TRBJ1-1, with 7 bases that match TRBD1. The germline V gene encodes CDR1 SGHTA and CDR2 FQGTGA. This CDR3 region has 16 residues. The V gene end was trimmed by 0 bases and the J gene end by 4 bases; junction bases not matched to a gene: 8. The CDR3 protein is CASSLTPGGGSTEAFF. CDR3 coding DNA: TGTGCCAGCAGCTTAACCCCAGGGGGAGGCAGCACTGAAGCTTTCTTT.

V and J are TRBV5-1 and TRBJ2-3; D is undetermined. CDR3 length: 12 amino acids. V lost 4 bases, J lost 5 bases, and 8 bases lay in between. CDR1 and CDR2 from the germline V gene are SGHRS and YFSETQ. The chain's CDR3 is CASSLTQDTQYF. CDR3 bases: TGCGCCAGCAGCCTGACACAAGATACGCAGTATTTT. The whole variable domain, remainder taken from reference TRBV5-1 and TRBJ2-3, is KAGVTQTPRYLIKTRGQQVTLSCSPISGHRSVSWYQQTPGQGLQFLFEYFSETQRNKGNFPGRFSGRQFSNSRSEMNVSTLELGDSALYLCASSLTQDTQYFGPGTRLTVL.

The rearrangement uses TRBV7-9 and TRBJ1-1, with a weak D call TRBD1 (5 bases). V was clipped by 4 bases and J by 0 bases, with 15 bases between them. Germline V gene data show CDR1 as SEHNR and CDR2 as FQNEAQ (reference sequence). The CDR3 has 16 amino acids. For the CDR3, the DNA is TGTGCCAGCAGCTCAGACCCCAGGGTAATGAACACTGAAGCTTTCTTT. Translating it yields CASSSDPRVMNTEAFF.

This chain connects TRBV5-1 to TRBJ2-7, with D uncertain. The CDR3 sequence is 15 residues long. Germline assignment: CDR1 SGHRS and CDR2 YFSETQ. V was shortened by 4 bases and J by 0 bases, with 14 bases between the two germline ends. The CDR3 DNA reads TGCGCCAGCAGCGACTCATTCACCAGCTCCTACGAGCAGTACTTC. Amino acid sequence: CASSDSFTSSYEQYF.

V and J are TRBV25-1 and TRBJ1-2; the match to TRBD1 covers 7 bases. The V and J ends lost 3 bases and 4 bases, in that order; junction bases with no gene match: 5. The CDR3 is 14 amino acids. Germline lookup yields CDR1 MGHDK and CDR2 SYGVNS. This chain's CDR3 is CASSDPGTVYGYTF. For the CDR3, the DNA is TGTGCCAGCAGTGACCCGGGGACAGTCTATGGCTACACCTTC.